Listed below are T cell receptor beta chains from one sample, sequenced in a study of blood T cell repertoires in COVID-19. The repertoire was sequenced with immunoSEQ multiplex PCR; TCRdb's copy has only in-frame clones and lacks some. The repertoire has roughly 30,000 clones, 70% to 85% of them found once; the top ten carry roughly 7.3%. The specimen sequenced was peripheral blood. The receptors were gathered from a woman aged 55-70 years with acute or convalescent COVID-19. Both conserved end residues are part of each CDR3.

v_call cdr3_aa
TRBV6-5 CASSYGVAGYSEQYF
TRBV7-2 CASSLRPPLAGGSGEQFF
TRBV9 CASSVGLLISGNTIYF
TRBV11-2 CASSPRGLGQETQYF
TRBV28 CASSQNTGGESYTF
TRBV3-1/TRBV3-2 CASSQALGSYNEQFF
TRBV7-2 CASSKPPGQGVEGYTF
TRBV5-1 CASSFDRIIQTNTGELFF
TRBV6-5 CASSSRLAGGYETQYF
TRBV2 CASTQDNLAKNIQYF
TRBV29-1 CSVEPQRGSEQFF
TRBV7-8 CASSLRPLGSRDEQFF
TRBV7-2 CASSPRHGAGELFF
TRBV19 CASSFLDSPYSNQPQHF
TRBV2 CASQEDEKLFF
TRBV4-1 CASSRQDRGANYGYTF
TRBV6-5 CASSLYLHYGYTF
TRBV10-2 CASSEGGGAYGYTF
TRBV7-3 CASSFTPGDTQYF
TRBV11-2 CASSQDRGGSNEQFF
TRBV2 CASSEASGGPPYQETQYF
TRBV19 CASSSTGNEQYF
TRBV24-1 CATSDRQEFYGYTF
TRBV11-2 CASSLAKKTQNTEAFF
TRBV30 CAWKRQALTEAFF